The T cell receptor (beta chain) described here comes from a study of OX40 agonist ivuxolimab in advanced cancers. The method was immunoSEQ multiplex PCR; TCRdb's version includes in-frame clones alone and lacks a portion of them. The sample records nearly 80,000 clones, about four fifths being singletons. This CDR3 spans 15 amino acids. V trimming: 0 bases; J trimming: 10 bases; junction bases outside the gene matches: 9. Germline values: CDR1 SGDLS, CDR2 YYNGEE. Notes on this clone: Other DNA sequences in this sample translate to the same CDR3.

The V call is TRBV9, the J call TRBJ2-1; 8 positions match TRBD1. The receptor was derived from an adult with an advanced solid tumor such as melanoma, head and neck, liver or kidney cancer. Sequenced material: CD4+ or CD8+ T cells sorted from blood, taken in a trial of the OX40 agonist ivuxolimab. CDR3: CASSVATGGGNEQFF. For the CDR3, the DNA is TGTGCCAGCAGCGTAGCAACAGGGGGTGGGAACGAGCAGTTCTTC.